Presented here are 10 T cell receptor beta chains from one specimen sequenced in a study of OX40 agonist ivuxolimab in advanced cancers. Measured with immunoSEQ multiplex PCR; TCRdb has only the in-frame clones, and not every one. The data show 90,000 or so clones, about 91% seen once. The specimen comprised CD4+ or CD8+ T cells sorted from blood, sampled in a trial of the OX40 agonist ivuxolimab. These receptors all come from an adult with an advanced solid tumor such as melanoma, head and neck, liver or kidney cancer.

The genes are TRBV7-2 and TRBJ1-2; a weak D match, TRBD1 (6 bases). This CDR3 is 15 amino acids long. Per germline, CDR1 SGHTA and CDR2 FQGNSA. Trimming took 6 bases from V and 4 from J, leaving 18 bases between them. CDR3 coding DNA: TGTGCCAGCAGACGAATAGACAGGTCTTCCTATGGCTACACCTTC. Amino acids: CASRRIDRSSYGYTF.

The V call is TRBV5-1, the J call TRBJ1-1, with D perhaps matching TRBD1 (6 bases). V lost 3 bases, J lost 0 bases, and 15 bases lay in between. Per the germline V gene, CDR1 is SGHRS and CDR2 is YFSETQ. The CDR3 covers 16 residues. The CDR3, as DNA: TGCGCCAGCAGCTCGGAGGGGGTGTTCATGAACACTGAAGCTTTCTTT. It encodes CASSSEGVFMNTEAFF.

This chain uses TRBV30 with TRBJ2-2; 8 bases are a match to TRBD2. This CDR3 comprises 15 residues. CDR1 and CDR2 from the germline V gene are GTSNPN and SVGIG (reference sequence). The trim removed 3 bases at V and 7 bases at J, leaving 10 bases unmatched. CDR3 in DNA: TGTGCCTGGAGCGGGGTAGCGGGAAGTGGCGGGGAGCTGTTTTTT. Its protein product is CAWSGVAGSGGELFF. Full variable domain (remainder filled in from reference TRBV30 and TRBJ2-2): SQTIHQWPATLVQPVGSPLSLECTVEGTSNPNLYWYRQAAGRGLQLLFYSVGIGQISSEVPQNLSASRPQDRQFILSSKKLLLSDSGFYLCAWSGVAGSGGELFFGEGSRLTVL.

V gene TRBV19 combines with J gene TRBJ1-2; possibly TRBD1 for D (5 bases). Germline CDR1 and CDR2: LNHDA and SQIVND (reference sequence). The CDR3 length is 14 residues. The germline V and J ends were trimmed by 4 bases and 2 bases, with 11 bases remaining between them. The CDR3, as DNA: TGTGCCAGTAGTAGGGGGGACGGAAACTATGGCTACACCTTC. Translated, it gives CASSRGDGNYGYTF.

The J gene is TRBJ2-7, the V gene TRBV7-2; unclear D gene. The CDR3 contains 13 residues. The germline V gene has CDR1 SGHTA and CDR2 FQGNSA. Trimming stripped 5 bases from V and 0 bases from J, with 8 bases between. CDR3 in DNA: TGTGCCAGCAGCCCCCCTGTCTCCTACGAGCAGTACTTC. Translated: CASSPPVSYEQYF.

Worth noting for this clone: Different DNA sequences within this sample yield the same CDR3. DNA of the CDR3: TGTGCCAGCAGCTTGGGGAGCCAAGAGACCCAGTACTTC. Translation: CASSLGSQETQYF. V and J are TRBV11-3 and TRBJ2-5; the D gene is possibly TRBD2 (5 bases). Trimming left V 3 bases short and J 1 base short, with 6 bases between. This CDR3 contains 13 residues. Germline lookup yields CDR1 SGHNT and CDR2 YENEEA.

V is TRBV10-3 and J is TRBJ1-1; the match to TRBD1 covers 7 bases. The CDR3 spans 13 residues. J gave up 4 bases and V 6 bases, and 5 bases lay outside the gene matches. Germline V CDR1 and CDR2: ENHRY, SYGVKD. CDR3 DNA: TGTGCCATCAGCATGACAGGGCTCACTGAAGCTTTCTTT. Encoded protein: CAISMTGLTEAFF.

The chain recombines TRBV11-3 with TRBJ2-5; 12 bases are a match to TRBD2. Germline trimming cut 1 base from V and 2 bases from J; bases unmatched to any gene: 5. CDR1 is SGHNT and CDR2 is YENEEA in the germline V gene. The CDR3 is 17 residues long. The CDR3 nucleotides are TGTGCCAGCAGCTTAGTCCCAGGGACTAGCGGGCAAGAGACCCAGTACTTC. It codes for CASSLVPGTSGQETQYF.

CDR3 sequence (DNA): TGTGCCAGCTCACCGGCCGGTCGGACAGGGGGGTCCGAGCAGTACTTC. Its protein product is CASSPAGRTGGSEQYF. V gene TRBV18 combines with J gene TRBJ2-7; 10 nucleotides align to TRBD1. The trim removed 3 bases at V and 6 bases at J, leaving 11 bases unmatched. The CDR3 length is 16 residues. Germline-derived CDR1 and CDR2 are KGHSH and LQKENI.

The V and J genes are TRBV2 and TRBJ1-2; D possibly corresponds to TRBD1 (6 bases). The CDR3 contains 13 residues. Trimming left V 5 bases short and J 7 bases short, with 14 bases between. The germline V gene has CDR1 SNHLY and CDR2 FYNNEI. Here the CDR3 DNA reads TGTGCCAGCAGTACGGCAGGGGTGGGTGGCTACACCTTC. Translated, it gives CASSTAGVGGYTF.